This T cell receptor (beta chain) comes out of a study of T cells in Graves' hyperthyroidism and ophthalmopathy. Study-level information: Peripheral blood collection took place at initial diagnosis, before any treatment. Study-level points and caveats: Most clonotypes expanded in thyroid above 0.001 were likewise present in blood. A 13 V-J model separated ophthalmopathy from stable hyperthyroidism.

This clonotype was detected many times. Its antigen is not known. A sample of blood taken at first hyperthyroidism diagnosis preceded any ophthalmopathy symptoms. Template material for amplifying TCR beta CDR3 regions consisted of RNA transcripts. During a first-round RT-PCR of the TCR CDR3, the HTBI primer set was used. Each CDR3 protein gets one entry after TCRdb re-called the multiplex PCR reads with MiXCR. The table records roughly 180,000 distinct CDR3 sequences, over 8% of them present only once. This sequence was found in a woman aged 18-29 years with Graves' hyperthyroidism that later progressed to Graves' ophthalmopathy. The sequencing sample was made of blood.

The CDR3, as DNA: TGCAGTGCCCCCACTAGCGAAGACTCCTACGAGCAGTACTTC. Protein sequence: CSAPTSEDSYEQYF. The gene calls are TRBV20-1 and TRBJ2-7, with 7 nucleotides matching TRBD2. The CDR3 is 14 amino acids. Germline values: CDR1 DFQATT, CDR2 SNEGSKA (reference sequence). The V segment lost 6 bases and the J segment 0 bases; nucleotides outside the gene matches: 8.